The rows below give T cell receptor beta chains drawn from one sample of a study of T cells in Graves' hyperthyroidism and ophthalmopathy. TCRdb re-analysed the multiplex PCR reads in MiXCR, keeping a single row per CDR3 protein. Among 360,000 or so distinct CDR3 sequences, 15% were seen once, and the ten largest hold approximately 19%. What was sequenced was blood. The receptors come from a woman aged 55-70 years with Graves' ophthalmopathy. The CDR3 runs from the conserved cysteine through the conserved F or W. D genes are given only for firm matches. Clone sizes are given selectively: once, few, many, or a class where the clone is expanded.

v_gene	d_gene	abundance	j_gene	CDR3nt	CDR3aa
TRBV5-6	TRBD1	few	TRBJ1-4	TGTGCCAGCAGCTGGGGACAGAATGAAAAACTGTTTTTT	CASSWGQNEKLFF
TRBV2	TRBD2	many	TRBJ2-1	TGTGCCAGCAGTTACGGTAGCGGGATGGGTGAGCAGTTCTTC	CASSYGSGMGEQFF
TRBV3-1	TRBD2	many	TRBJ2-3	TGTGCCAGCAGCCACCCCTCGGGGGGTGGTACGCAGTATTTT	CASSHPSGGGTQYF
TRBV28	TRBD1	many	TRBJ1-6	TGTGCCAGCACCCGGACAGGGAGTTCACCCCTCCACTTT	CASTRTGSSPLHF
TRBV20-1	TRBD2	many	TRBJ2-7	TGCAGTGCTAACCTCCGGACTAGCGGGAGAACAAGCGAGCAGTACTTC	CSANLRTSGRTSEQYF
TRBV9	-	-	TRBJ2-3	TGTGCCAGCAGCGTAGGTGCTAGCGACAACACAGATACGCAGTATTTT	CASSVGASDNTDTQYF
TRBV7-2	TRBD2	many	TRBJ2-1	TGTGCCAGCAGCCCACTAGCGGGAGTAGCCAATGAGCAGTTCTTC	CASSPLAGVANEQFF
TRBV7-9	TRBD1	few	TRBJ1-2	TGTGCCAGCAGCGTAGGACAGGGCGTAAGCTATGGCTACACCTTC	CASSVGQGVSYGYTF
TRBV20-1	-	-	TRBJ2-5	TGCAGTGCTAGTCCAGAAGAGACCCAGTACTTC	CSASPEETQYF
TRBV27	TRBD1	few	TRBJ2-7	TGTGCCAGCAGTTTAATTGGGGGACAGGGCTACGAGCAGTACTTC	CASSLIGGQGYEQYF
TRBV5-1	-	-	TRBJ2-7	TGCGCCAGCAGCATTGGAGGGGAGCAGTACTTC	CASSIGGEQYF
TRBV6-1	-	-	TRBJ2-1	TGTGCCAGCAGGGACACAGTAGCCACAGTGCAGTTCTTC	CASRDTVATVQFF
TRBV2	-	many	TRBJ2-7	TGTGCCAGCAGTGATGGGCGCTACGAGCAGTACTTC	CASSDGRYEQYF
TRBV3-1	-	-	TRBJ1-5	TGTGCCAGCAGCCAAGGAGATGTAAGGCCCCAGCATTTT	CASSQGDVRPQHF
TRBV2	TRBD2	many	TRBJ2-5	TGTGCCAGCAGCGGGGTGGGAGGGGAGACCCAGTACTTC	CASSGVGGETQYF
TRBV7-9	TRBD1	few	TRBJ2-1	TGTGCCAGCAGCTTAAGGGGGACAGGAGCTTACAATGAGCAGTTCTTC	CASSLRGTGAYNEQFF
TRBV20-1	-	-	TRBJ2-7	TGCAGTGCTAGTCCCAGCGGAACCACCTACGAGCAGTACTTC	CSASPSGTTYEQYF
TRBV12-3/TRBV12-4	-	many	TRBJ1-2	TGTGCCAGCAGTAGGACGGTTGGCTATGGCTACACCTTC	CASSRTVGYGYTF
TRBV14	-	many	TRBJ1-5	TGTGCCAGCAGCCAGGGATTGGGTCAGCCCCAGCATTTT	CASSQGLGQPQHF
TRBV6-2/TRBV6-3	TRBD2	many	TRBJ2-1	TGTGCCAGCAGTTACTCGGGACTAGTTAGCGATGAGCAGTTCTTC	CASSYSGLVSDEQFF
TRBV20-1	-	many	TRBJ2-3	TGCAGTGCTAGTAGCAGGGGGCTAGTAGCGGGCGTCACAGATACGCAGTATTTT	CSASSRGLVAGVTDTQYF
TRBV6-1	TRBD2	-	TRBJ2-7	TGTGCCAGCCACCGAGGGACTAGCGCTGCCTACGAGCAGTACTTC	CASHRGTSAAYEQYF
TRBV11-1	TRBD1	once	TRBJ1-4	TGTGCCAGCAGCTCTCGGGACAGGAATGAAAAACTGTTTTTT	CASSSRDRNEKLFF
TRBV11-3	TRBD1	few	TRBJ2-1	TGTGCCAGCAGCCCAGGGGGCTTGAGAGAGCAGTTCTTC	CASSPGGLREQFF
TRBV7-9	-	few	TRBJ2-3	TGTGCCAGCAGCCTAAACCGGGCGACAGGCACAGATACGCAGTATTTT	CASSLNRATGTDTQYF
TRBV5-6	TRBD2	few	TRBJ2-5	TGTGCCAGCAGCTTGGGACCCCCGACTAGCGGAATAAAAGAGACCCAGTACTTC	CASSLGPPTSGIKETQYF
TRBV2	-	-	TRBJ2-3	TGTGCCAGCAGTGCCCCCGATTCCGGGGTGACAGATACGCAGTATTTT	CASSAPDSGVTDTQYF
TRBV6-1	-	many	TRBJ2-5	TGTGCCAGCAGTTACAGGGCGACACAAGAGACCCAGTACTTC	CASSYRATQETQYF
TRBV2	-	many	TRBJ1-5	TGTGCCAGCACTGACGGTCAGGGTGCGCACGAGGATCAGCCCCAGCATTTT	CASTDGQGAHEDQPQHF
TRBV20-1	-	-	TRBJ2-7	TGCAGTGCTAGAGCATCGGGTGATCTCTCCTACGAGCAGTACTTC	CSARASGDLSYEQYF
TRBV12-5	TRBD1	-	TRBJ1-2	TGTGCTAGTGGTTTTCCACCCAGGGGGGTAGAGGATGGCTACACCTTC	CASGFPPRGVEDGYTF
TRBV28	TRBD1	many	TRBJ1-6	TGTGCCAGCAGCCCACAGGGGGTCGGATATAATTCACCCCTCCACTTT	CASSPQGVGYNSPLHF
TRBV13	TRBD2	-	TRBJ2-1	TGTGCCAGCAGCTTGGAGAGCGGGGGCAACAATGAGCAGTTCTTC	CASSLESGGNNEQFF
TRBV4-1	-	few	TRBJ2-5	TGCGCCAGCAGCCCCAGACCCCCCGGGGGCGGAGAGACCCAGTACTTC	CASSPRPPGGGETQYF
TRBV6-1	TRBD1	many	TRBJ1-1	TGTGCCAGCAGGGCCACAGGGGGCACTGAAGCTTTCTTT	CASRATGGTEAFF
TRBV5-1	-	few	TRBJ2-4	TGCGCCAGCAGACCCGGACTGGCCAAAAACATTCAGTACTTC	CASRPGLAKNIQYF
TRBV12-3/TRBV12-4	-	-	TRBJ1-3	TGTGCCAGCAGCCAAGAGGCAGCTGGAAACACCATATATTTT	CASSQEAAGNTIYF
TRBV30	-	many	TRBJ2-3	TGTGCCTGGACCCCGGGCAGCACAGATACGCAGTATTTT	CAWTPGSTDTQYF
TRBV28	-	-	TRBJ1-6	TGTGCCAGCAGCCCCCACGGGGATACCTATAATTCACCCCTCCACTTT	CASSPHGDTYNSPLHF
TRBV11-3	TRBD2	many	TRBJ2-1	TGTGCCAGCAGCTTACTAGCGGGAGGTACCAATGAGCAGTTCTTC	CASSLLAGGTNEQFF
TRBV12-3/TRBV12-4	-	many	TRBJ2-5	TGTGCCAGCAGGTCCCGGGATGGGACCCAGTACTTC	CASRSRDGTQYF
TRBV6-1	TRBD1	many	TRBJ2-1	TGTGCCAGCAGTTCCCGGACAGGGGGCGGCTACAATGAGCAGTTCTTC	CASSSRTGGGYNEQFF
TRBV6-1	-	many	TRBJ2-1	TGTGCCAGCACACGACAGAACTACAATGAGCAGTTCTTC	CASTRQNYNEQFF
TRBV5-1	TRBD2	many	TRBJ2-1	TGCGCCAGCAGCTTGGCACTAGCGGGCAATGAGCAGTTCTTC	CASSLALAGNEQFF
TRBV20-1	TRBD2	many	TRBJ2-1	TGCAGTGCTAGAAGAATAGCGGGAGTTTCCTACAATGAGCAGTTCTTC	CSARRIAGVSYNEQFF
TRBV11-2	-	many	TRBJ1-1	TGTGCCAGCAGCTTAGAGGGATTTACTGAAGCTTTCTTT	CASSLEGFTEAFF
TRBV28	-	many	TRBJ2-5	TGTGCCAGCAGTTCCCCGACCGGTCTGACCCAGTACTTC	CASSSPTGLTQYF
TRBV5-6	-	few	TRBJ1-4	TGTGCCAGCAGCTTGGGCCGCCTGGGGGAAAAACTGTTTTTT	CASSLGRLGEKLFF
TRBV9	-	-	TRBJ1-1	TGTGTCAGCAGCAAGACAGTGAACACTGAAGCTTTCTTT	CVSSKTVNTEAFF
TRBV3-1	-	many	TRBJ2-7	TGTGCCAGCAGCCAAGGACCAAAAAGCTCCTACGAGCAGTACTTC	CASSQGPKSSYEQYF
TRBV9	-	-	TRBJ2-7	TGTGCCAGCAGCGTAGCCTTAGGACACCCCTACGAGCAGTACTTC	CASSVALGHPYEQYF